Presented here are 17 T cell receptor beta chains from one specimen sequenced in a study of Ad26.COV2.S vaccination and SARS-CoV-2 variants. Sequencing used immunoSEQ multiplex PCR; TCRdb keeps in-frame clones, though not all of them. This table has roughly 380,000 clones, approximately 81% appearing once. Treatment given: roughly 20 received Ad26.COV2.S at low or high dose, single or two shots; several received placebo; per-sample allocation not given. Repertoires come from day 63 after the first vaccine or placebo injection. The sequencing used peripheral blood, collected in a trial of Ad26.COV2.S vaccine versus placebo. These receptor sequences come from a person between 18 and 59 years old who received the Ad26.COV2.S COVID-19 vaccine or a placebo.

Of note for this clone: Other nucleotide sequences in the sample specify the same CDR3. The CDR3, as DNA: TGTGCCAGCTCACCACAGGCCGCAGATACGCAGTATTTT. It encodes CASSPQAADTQYF. The chain couples TRBV18 to TRBJ2-3, with D unclear. V lost 1 base and J lost 4, with 6 bases in between. CDR3 length: 13 amino acids. Germline V gives CDR1 KGHSH, CDR2 LQKENI.

This clone was recorded once. The chain carries TRBV6-2 or TRBV6-3 and TRBJ2-7; the D gene is possibly TRBD1 (6 bases). Germline V CDR1 and CDR2: MNHEY, SVGEGT. Deletions cut 5 bases from V and 3 bases from J, with 8 bases between. The CDR3 runs 12 residues. CDR3 nucleotide sequence: TGTGCCAGCAGTCCAGGGGTCTACGAGCAGTACTTC. As protein: CASSPGVYEQYF.

The chain carries TRBV5-5 and TRBJ2-3; D may be TRBD1 (5 bases). The CDR3 runs 14 residues. Germline CDR1 reads SGHKS; CDR2 reads YYEKEE (reference sequence). The germline V and J ends were trimmed by 3 bases and 4 bases, with 12 bases remaining between them. The CDR3 DNA reads as TGTGCCAGCAGCTCGGTCAGGGTGGCAGATACGCAGTATTTT. Translated, it gives CASSSVRVADTQYF.

This chain links TRBV6-5 with TRBJ2-2, with 7 bases fitting TRBD1. CDR1 MNHEY and CDR2 SVGAGI come from the germline V gene. V gave up 10 bases and J gave up 1 base; unmatched junction bases: 6. The CDR3 sequence is 14 residues long. For the CDR3, the DNA is TGTGCCACCCGCCGGACAGGGAACACCGGGGAGCTGTTTTTT. As protein: CATRRTGNTGELFF.

The chain uses TRBV11-2 and TRBJ2-1; no clear D. The CDR3 sequence is 13 residues long. The ends were cut back, 3 bases at V and 10 bases at J, with 13 bases in the middle. CDR1 is SGHAT, CDR2 FQNNGV, per germline. The CDR3 sequence: CASSFIAQDEQFF. The CDR3 DNA reads TGTGCCAGCAGCTTCATTGCCCAAGACGAGCAGTTCTTC.

The chain joins TRBV10-3 to TRBJ1-5; 7 nucleotides align to TRBD1. J gave up 4 bases and V 0 bases, and 3 bases lay outside the gene matches. The V gene's germline CDR1 is ENHRY and CDR2 SYGVKD. This CDR3 spans 15 amino acids. Here the CDR3 DNA reads TGTGCCATCAGTGAGTCGCGACAGGGTAATCAGCCCCAGCATTTT. Amino acid sequence: CAISESRQGNQPQHF.

This clone was seen more than once but under ten times. The rearrangement joins TRBV7-9 to TRBJ1-1, with D possibly TRBD1 on 5 matching bases. The CDR3 is made up of 14 amino acids. V lost 1 base, J lost 11 bases, and 17 bases lay in between. The V gene's germline CDR1 is SEHNR and CDR2 FQNEAQ (reference sequence). CDR3 residues: CASSLEVHRDLAFF. The CDR3 DNA follows: TGTGCCAGCAGCTTAGAGGTGCACCGGGACCTTGCTTTCTTT.

CDR3 residues: CASGFSTQGSSYNEQFF. The CDR3 DNA follows: TGTGCTAGTGGTTTCTCGACACAGGGGAGCTCCTACAATGAGCAGTTCTTC. V and J are TRBV12-5 and TRBJ2-1, with 7 bases aligning to TRBD1. Germline trimming cut 3 bases from V and 0 bases from J; bases unmatched to any gene: 8. The germline gives CDR1 LGHNT, CDR2 FRNRAP. The CDR3 extends over 17 amino acids.

The J gene is TRBJ2-1, the V gene TRBV29-1; 9 nucleotides match TRBD1. Germline assignment: CDR1 SQVTM and CDR2 ANQGSEA. This CDR3 is built from 17 residues. Losses at the gene ends were 8 bases for V and 2 bases for J; bases not matched to a gene: 16. The chain's CDR3 is CSLDIYPRDRAYNEQFF. The CDR3 region has the DNA TGCAGCCTGGACATTTACCCCCGGGACAGGGCCTACAATGAGCAGTTCTTC.

This clone came up once. The rearrangement links TRBV14 to TRBJ2-2; a possible D gene is TRBD1 (6 bases). This CDR3 has 16 residues. The ends were cut back, 0 bases at V and 4 bases at J, with 12 bases in the middle. Germline V gene data show CDR1 as SGHDN and CDR2 as FVKESK. The CDR3, as DNA: TGTGCCAGCAGCCAAGACGGTTACAGGGCCACCGGGGAGCTGTTTTTT. Translating gives CASSQDGYRATGELFF.

The chain couples TRBV5-6 to TRBJ2-3; perhaps TRBD1 as D (5 bases). Between the trimmed V and J ends, which lost 3 bases and 7 bases, there was a span of 21 bases. The CDR3 is 16 residues long. Looked up from germline, CDR1 is SGHDT and CDR2 is YYEEEE. The CDR3 reads CASSYSQGLRSHTQYF. CDR3 DNA sequence: TGTGCCAGCAGCTATTCCCAGGGTCTCAGAAGCCATACGCAGTATTTT.

Details on this clone: The sample holds other DNA sequences that translate to the same CDR3. The chain uses TRBV19 and TRBJ1-5; D remains ambiguous. CDR3 length: 14 residues. Trimming removed 1 base from V and 6 bases from J, with 10 bases in between. Germline V CDR1 and CDR2: LNHDA, SQIVND (reference sequence). In DNA form, the CDR3 reads TGTGCCAGTAGTATAGGGGTCTTGGGTCAGCCCCAGCATTTT. Residues: CASSIGVLGQPQHF.

The sample holds one count of this clone. The chain has TRBV9 and TRBJ1-5; D remains ambiguous. V was cut by 3 bases and J by 5 bases, with 12 bases left in between. This CDR3 is 14 amino acids long. CDR1 SGDLS and CDR2 YYNGEE come from the germline V gene. The CDR3 DNA is TGTGCCAGCAGCGCCCTTGCCGGGCATCAGCCCCAGCATTTT. Its protein is CASSALAGHQPQHF.

V is TRBV7-9 and J is TRBJ2-5; D is uncertain. Trimming cost V 1 base and J 2 bases, with 17 bases left between them. The CDR3 is made up of 17 amino acids. Germline V gene data show CDR1 as SEHNR and CDR2 as FQNEAQ (reference sequence). The CDR3 bases are TGTGCCAGCAGCTTAGGGGTCTCTGGATTGTATCAAGAGACCCAGTACTTC. It specifies CASSLGVSGLYQETQYF.

The chain carries TRBV20-1 and TRBJ2-1; D remains unclear. The CDR3 runs 11 residues. The germline gives CDR1 DFQATT, CDR2 SNEGSKA (reference sequence). V was pared by 4 bases and J by 5 bases, with 6 bases between. The CDR3 loop reads CSANQNNEQFF. For the CDR3, the DNA is TGCAGTGCTAATCAGAACAATGAGCAGTTCTTC.

This chain links TRBV27 with TRBJ2-3, with D hard to call. Trimming left V 4 bases short and J 4 bases short, with 12 bases between. CDR1 MNHEY and CDR2 SMNVEV come from the germline V gene (reference sequence). This CDR3 contains 14 residues. The DNA of the CDR3 is TGTGCCAGCAGTTCCTACCCTAACGCAGATACGCAGTATTTT. Translation gives CASSSYPNADTQYF.

The chain joins TRBV28 to TRBJ1-5; the D is unclear. The V and J ends lost 11 bases and 1 base respectively, with 12 bases between them. CDR3 length: 13 residues. The germline V gene has CDR1 MDHEN and CDR2 SYDVKM. The CDR3 DNA reads as TGTGCCGTTCAGACCCTCAGCAATCAGCCCCAGCATTTT. The encoded protein is CAVQTLSNQPQHF.